Each of the 12 T cell receptor beta chains below was sequenced from the same sample in a study of blood T cell repertoires in COVID-19. The data were produced by immunoSEQ multiplex PCR, yet TCRdb's version contains in-frame clones alone and is incomplete. The sample holds about 230,000 clones, approximately 83% seen once. The source material was peripheral blood. All receptors come from a woman in her 50s with acute or convalescent COVID-19.

V and J are TRBV3-1 (or the pseudogene TRBV3-2) and TRBJ1-4; the D is unclear. Trimming shortened V by 1 base and J by 3 bases, and 15 bases separated the two germline ends. CDR3 size: 17 residues. Per germline, CDR1 LGHDT and CDR2 YNNKEL (reference sequence). The CDR3 sequence is CASSQALVPQPNEKLFF. CDR3 in DNA: TGTGCCAGCAGCCAAGCACTGGTACCGCAACCTAATGAAAAACTGTTTTTT.

The gene calls are TRBV6-2 or TRBV6-3 and TRBJ1-1; D is unclear. Trimming shortened V by 6 bases and J by 4 bases, and 18 bases separated the two germline ends. The CDR3 has 15 residues. Germline V gives CDR1 MNHEY, CDR2 SVGEGT. Here the CDR3 reads CASSYRRGASTEAFF. The CDR3, as DNA: TGTGCCAGCAGCTATAGGCGGGGTGCGAGCACTGAAGCTTTCTTT.

V and J are TRBV30 and TRBJ1-3; no reliable D call. Germline V CDR1 and CDR2: GTSNPN, SVGIG (reference sequence). V was clipped by 8 bases and J by 2 bases, with 13 bases between them. The CDR3 length is 13 residues. CDR3 nucleotides: TGTGCCGCCCAAAGGGAGCCTGGAAACACCATATATTTT. Encoded protein: CAAQREPGNTIYF.

V gene TRBV12-2 combines with J gene TRBJ1-2; the DNA was not used to check the table's D call, TRBD1. TRBV12-2 is a known pseudogene. This CDR3 region has 13 residues. CDR3 in amino acids: CASRDDRDVGYTF. CDR3 in DNA: TGTGCAAGTCGCGACGACAGGGATGTAGGCTACACCTTC.

This sequence joins TRBV6-1 and TRBJ1-2, with D maybe TRBD1 (5 bases). Trimming cost V 3 bases and J 4 bases, with 15 bases left between them. Germline V gene data show CDR1 as MNHNS and CDR2 as SASEGT. The CDR3 is 15 amino acids. CDR3 DNA sequence: TGTGCCAGCAGTGATGGTCAGGGAAAAAGCTATGGCTACACCTTC. Translating it yields CASSDGQGKSYGYTF.

The CDR3 sequence is CASSRDSGAQYF. Here the CDR3 DNA reads TGTGCCAGCAGCCGCGACTCTGGGGCTCAGTATTTT. The rearrangement joins TRBV11-3 to TRBJ2-3; possibly TRBD1 for D (5 bases). V dropped 5 bases and J dropped 12 bases, with 15 bases sitting between them. Germline-derived CDR1 and CDR2 are SGHNT and YENEEA. The CDR3 is made up of 12 amino acids.

The CDR3: CASSYGLLSKQFF. In DNA form, the CDR3 reads TGTGCCAGCAGTTACGGTCTGCTCAGTAAGCAGTTCTTC. The chain couples TRBV6-5 to TRBJ2-1; D ambiguous. Germline lookup yields CDR1 MNHEY and CDR2 SVGAGI. The germline V and J ends were trimmed by 2 bases and 11 bases, with 13 bases remaining between them. This CDR3 is 13 amino acids long.

The sample holds one count of this clone. The CDR3 loop reads CASSLLRTDVNEQFF. The CDR3, as DNA: TGTGCCAGCTCACTATTACGGACAGACGTCAATGAGCAGTTCTTC. The V and J genes are TRBV18 and TRBJ2-1; a possible D gene is TRBD1 (6 bases). The length of the CDR3 is 15 residues. The germline V gene encodes CDR1 KGHSH and CDR2 LQKENI. The ends were cut back, 4 bases at V and 6 bases at J, with 16 bases in the middle.

V gene TRBV3-1 (or the pseudogene TRBV3-2) combines with J gene TRBJ2-3; 9 bases match TRBD1. Germline CDR1 LGHDT, CDR2 YNNKEL (reference sequence). CDR3 size: 15 residues. The J segment lost 3 bases and the V segment lost 4 bases, leaving 5 bases of the junction unmatched. The CDR3 here is CASSPGTGWTDTQYF. The CDR3 bases are TGTGCCAGCAGCCCCGGGACAGGGTGGACAGATACGCAGTATTTT.

The V call is TRBV18, the J call TRBJ2-2, with a tentative D call TRBD1 (5 bases). Looked up from germline, CDR1 is KGHSH and CDR2 is LQKENI. V lost 3 bases and J lost 5, with 19 bases in between. CDR3 size: 17 residues. The CDR3 loop is CASSPRQPNTGTGELFF. DNA of the CDR3: TGTGCCAGCTCACCGAGACAGCCAAACACCGGTACCGGGGAGCTGTTTTTT.

Only one count was recorded for this clone. The chain couples TRBV27 to TRBJ1-3; a possible D gene is TRBD1 (6 bases). Per the germline V gene, CDR1 is MNHEY and CDR2 is SMNVEV (reference sequence). Between the trimmed V and J ends, which lost 5 bases and 1 base, there was a span of 12 bases. The length of the CDR3 is 15 residues. The CDR3 loop is CASSDTGRSGNTIYF. CDR3 nucleotides: TGTGCCAGCAGTGATACAGGGCGTTCTGGAAACACCATATATTTT.

This clone showed up just once. The chain joins TRBV10-3 to TRBJ2-3, with D tentatively TRBD2 (5 bases). Trimming pared 5 bases from V and 4 bases from J, leaving 16 bases between. The germline V gene has CDR1 ENHRY and CDR2 SYGVKD. The CDR3 spans 15 residues. CDR3 in DNA: TGTGCCATCAGTTTAGGGCACCGGGATGCAGATACGCAGTATTTT. Protein: CAISLGHRDADTQYF.